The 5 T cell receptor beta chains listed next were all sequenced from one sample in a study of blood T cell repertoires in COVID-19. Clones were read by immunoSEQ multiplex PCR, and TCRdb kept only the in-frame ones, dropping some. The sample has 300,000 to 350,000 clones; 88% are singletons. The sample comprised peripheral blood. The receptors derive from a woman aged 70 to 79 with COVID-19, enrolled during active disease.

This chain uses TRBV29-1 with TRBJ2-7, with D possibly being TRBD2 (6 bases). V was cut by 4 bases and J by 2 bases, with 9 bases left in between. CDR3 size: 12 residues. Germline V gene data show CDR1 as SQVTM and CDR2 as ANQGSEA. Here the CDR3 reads CSVVGGAYEQYF. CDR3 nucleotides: TGCAGCGTTGTAGGAGGGGCCTACGAGCAGTACTTC.

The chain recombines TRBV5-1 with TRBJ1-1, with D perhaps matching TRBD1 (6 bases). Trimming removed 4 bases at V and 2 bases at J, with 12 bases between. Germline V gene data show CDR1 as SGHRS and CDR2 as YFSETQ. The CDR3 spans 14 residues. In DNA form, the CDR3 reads TGCGCCAGCAGCCCGGACAGCTCCAACACTGAAGCTTTCTTT. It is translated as CASSPDSSNTEAFF.

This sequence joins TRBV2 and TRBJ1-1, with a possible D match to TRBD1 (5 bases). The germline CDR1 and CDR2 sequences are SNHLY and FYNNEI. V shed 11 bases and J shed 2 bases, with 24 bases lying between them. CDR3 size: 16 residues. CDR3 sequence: CAASPERGESNTEAFF. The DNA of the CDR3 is TGTGCCGCGAGCCCTGAGCGGGGGGAGTCCAACACTGAAGCTTTCTTT. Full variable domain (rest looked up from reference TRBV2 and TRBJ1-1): EPEVTQTPSHQVTQMGQEVILRCVPISNHLYFYWYRQILGQKVEFLVSFYNNEISEKSEIFDDQFSVERPDGSNFTLKIRSTKLEDSAMYFCAASPERGESNTEAFFGQGTRLTVV.

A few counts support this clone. This CDR3 reads CARSSDSHATNEKLFF. The CDR3 nucleotides are TGTGCCAGAAGCTCGGACAGTCATGCAACTAATGAAAAACTGTTTTTT. The V call is TRBV5-3, the J call TRBJ1-4, with D maybe TRBD1 (6 bases). TRBV5-3 is treated as an ORF (open reading frame) with a function not yet certain. V was trimmed by 3 bases and J by 0 bases, leaving 12 bases between them. The CDR3 has 16 residues.

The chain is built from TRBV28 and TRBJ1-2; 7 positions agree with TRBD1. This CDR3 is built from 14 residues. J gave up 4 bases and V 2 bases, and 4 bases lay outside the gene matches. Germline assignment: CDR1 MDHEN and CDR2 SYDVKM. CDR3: CASSLTTGIYGYTF. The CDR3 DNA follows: TGTGCCAGCAGTTTAACGACAGGGATCTATGGCTACACCTTC.